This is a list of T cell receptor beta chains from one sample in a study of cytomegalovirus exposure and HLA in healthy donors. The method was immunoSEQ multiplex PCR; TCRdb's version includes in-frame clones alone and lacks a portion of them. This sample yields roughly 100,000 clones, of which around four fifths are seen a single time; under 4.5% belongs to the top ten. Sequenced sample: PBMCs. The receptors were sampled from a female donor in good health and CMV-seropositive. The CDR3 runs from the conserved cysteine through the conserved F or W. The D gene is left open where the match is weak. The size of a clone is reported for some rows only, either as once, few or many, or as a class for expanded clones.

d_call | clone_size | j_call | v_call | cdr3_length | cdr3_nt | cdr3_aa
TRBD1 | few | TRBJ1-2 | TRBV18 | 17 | TGTGCCAGCTCACGCTCGGACAGGCCCCTCGATTTGGGTGGCTACACCTTC | CASSRSDRPLDLGGYTF
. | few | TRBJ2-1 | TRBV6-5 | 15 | TGTGCCAGCAGTACGCAGGGGGGAATATGGGATGAGCAGTTCTTC | CASSTQGGIWDEQFF
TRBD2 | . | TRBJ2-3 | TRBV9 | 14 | TGTGCCAGCACCCGGGACTACCGTTCGGATACGCAGTATTTT | CASTRDYRSDTQYF
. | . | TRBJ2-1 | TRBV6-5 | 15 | TGTGCCAGCACCCACGGGAGCGGGTTTTTAAATGAGCAGTTCTTC | CASTHGSGFLNEQFF
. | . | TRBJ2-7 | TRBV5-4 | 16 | TGTGCCAGCAGCCAAACGACCTATCGGGGGTCCTACGAGCAGTACTTC | CASSQTTYRGSYEQYF
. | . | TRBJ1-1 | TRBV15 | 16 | TGTGCCACCAGCAGAGATTTAGAACTCATGAACACTGAAGCTTTCTTT | CATSRDLELMNTEAFF
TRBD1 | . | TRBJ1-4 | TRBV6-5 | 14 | TGTGCCAGCAGTTACCGGGACAGGGGTGAAAAACTGTTTTTT | CASSYRDRGEKLFF
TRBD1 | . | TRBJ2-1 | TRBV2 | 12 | TGTGCCAGCAAGGCAGGGGGATATGAGCAGTTCTTC | CASKAGGYEQFF
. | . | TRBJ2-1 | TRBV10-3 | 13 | TGTGCCATCAGTGAGATAGGCCCCGGGGAGCAGTTCTTC | CAISEIGPGEQFF
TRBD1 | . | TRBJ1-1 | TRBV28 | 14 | TGTGCCAGCATCAAGACAGGGGGGTGGTCTGAAGCTTTCTTT | CASIKTGGWSEAFF
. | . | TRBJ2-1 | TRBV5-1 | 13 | TGCGCCAGCAGCTCTGGACAGTACAATGAGCAGTTCTTC | CASSSGQYNEQFF
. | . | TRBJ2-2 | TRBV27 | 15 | TGTGCCAGCAGTTTCACACAGGACGTAGCCGGGGAGCTGTTTTTT | CASSFTQDVAGELFF
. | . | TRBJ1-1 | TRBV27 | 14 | TGTGCCAGCAGTATCAGGGGCGTGAACACTGAAGCTTTCTTT | CASSIRGVNTEAFF
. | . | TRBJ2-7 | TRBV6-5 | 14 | TGTGCCAGCAGTTACTCTGACAGGCCCTACGAGCAGTACTTC | CASSYSDRPYEQYF
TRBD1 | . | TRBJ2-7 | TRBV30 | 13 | TGTGCCTGGGGGACAGGGAGCTCCTACGAGCAGTACTTC | CAWGTGSSYEQYF
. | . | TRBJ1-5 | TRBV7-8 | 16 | TGTGCCAGCAGCTTGGGTGTACAGGCTCTAAATCAGCCCCAGCATTTT | CASSLGVQALNQPQHF
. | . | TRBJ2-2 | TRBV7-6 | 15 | TGTGCCAGCAGCTCCGAGATAGATAACACCGGGGAGCTGTTTTTT | CASSSEIDNTGELFF
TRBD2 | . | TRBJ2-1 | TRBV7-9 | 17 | TGTGCCAGCAGCGGGACTAGCGGGAGTACCTTTTCCAATGAGCAGTTCTTC | CASSGTSGSTFSNEQFF
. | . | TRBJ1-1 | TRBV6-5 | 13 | TGTGCCAGCGGAGCAGGGATCTCCGCTGAAGCTTTCTTT | CASGAGISAEAFF
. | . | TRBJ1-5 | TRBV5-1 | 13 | TGCGCCAGCAGGGGGCTTAGCAATCAGCCCCAGCATTTT | CASRGLSNQPQHF
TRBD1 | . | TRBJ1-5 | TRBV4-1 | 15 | TGCGCCAGCAGCCAAGGACAGGGTCTCAATCAGCCCCAGCATTTT | CASSQGQGLNQPQHF
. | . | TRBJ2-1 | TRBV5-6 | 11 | TGTGCCAGCAGCGAGAACAATGAGCAGTTCTTC | CASSENNEQFF
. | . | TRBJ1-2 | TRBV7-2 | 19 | TGTGCCAGCAGCCCAAGCCCGGGCGTCTGGACACCCGTCAACTATGGCTACACCTTC | CASSPSPGVWTPVNYGYTF
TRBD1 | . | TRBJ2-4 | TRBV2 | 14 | TGTGCCTCCCAGGGGACAGGGGGCCTAAACATTCAGTACTTC | CASQGTGGLNIQYF
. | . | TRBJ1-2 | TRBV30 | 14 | TGTGCCGGAACCGGGACACAAGCTAACCATGGCTACACCTTC | CAGTGTQANHGYTF
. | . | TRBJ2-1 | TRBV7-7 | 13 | TGTGCCAGCAGCTTGGGGCTGGACAATGAGCAGTTCTTC | CASSLGLDNEQFF
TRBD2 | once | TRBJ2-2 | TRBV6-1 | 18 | TGTGCCAGCAGTGCATCCCAGCGGGGGGGCTCAAACACCGGGGAGCTGTTTTTT | CASSASQRGGSNTGELFF
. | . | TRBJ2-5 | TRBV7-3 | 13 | TGTGCCAGCAGTCCGGGATCTCTGGAGACCCAGTACTTC | CASSPGSLETQYF
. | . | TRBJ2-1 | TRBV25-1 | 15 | TGTGCCAGCAGTCCCCCCGAGGGCCCTTACAATGAGCAGTTCTTC | CASSPPEGPYNEQFF
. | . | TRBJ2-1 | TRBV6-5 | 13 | TGTGCCACCGGGGAAGGGCCTTACAATGAGCAGTTCTTC | CATGEGPYNEQFF
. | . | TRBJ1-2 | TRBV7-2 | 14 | TGTGCCAGCAGGGGGGAGGGGGTCGAGGCTGGCTACACCTTC | CASRGEGVEAGYTF
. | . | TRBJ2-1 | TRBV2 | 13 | TGTGCCAGCAGTGAAGAGTCCAGGGCTGAGCAGTTCTTC | CASSEESRAEQFF
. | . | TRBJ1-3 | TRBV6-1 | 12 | TGTGCCCTTCGGGGCTCTGGAAACACCATATATTTT | CALRGSGNTIYF
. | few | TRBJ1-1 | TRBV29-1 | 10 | TGCAGCTCCCAGGCGGGGGAAGCTTTCTTT | CSSQAGEAFF
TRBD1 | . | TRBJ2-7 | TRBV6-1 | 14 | TGTGCCAGCAGTTCCCGGGACAGCATGAGGGAGCAGTACTTC | CASSSRDSMREQYF
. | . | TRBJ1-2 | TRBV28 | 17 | TGTGCCAGCAGTTTGTCAAACAGGTGGAAGAAAGCCTATGGCTACACCTTC | CASSLSNRWKKAYGYTF
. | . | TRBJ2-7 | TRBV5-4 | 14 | TGTGCCAGCAGCTTGCCCGGTAGCTCCTACGAGCAGTACTTC | CASSLPGSSYEQYF
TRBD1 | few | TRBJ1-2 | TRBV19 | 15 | TGTGCCAGTAGGCCCATCGACAGGGGGCTGTCTGGCTACACCTTC | CASRPIDRGLSGYTF
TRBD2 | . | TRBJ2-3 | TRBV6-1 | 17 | TGTGCCAGCAGTGGGGGTGTGGGAGCGGGGGTAGGAGATACGCAGTATTTT | CASSGGVGAGVGDTQYF
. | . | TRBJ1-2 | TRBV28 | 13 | TGTGCCAGCAGCGGAGAAAATAACTATGGCTACACCTTC | CASSGENNYGYTF
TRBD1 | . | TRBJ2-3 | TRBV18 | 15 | TGTGCCAGCTCACTGGACAGGGGGCAAGGAGATACGCAGTATTTT | CASSLDRGQGDTQYF
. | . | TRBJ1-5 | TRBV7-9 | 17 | TGTGCCAGCAGCCGCGCAGCCGGGGGGGGAGGGGTCCAGCCCCAGCATTTT | CASSRAAGGGGVQPQHF
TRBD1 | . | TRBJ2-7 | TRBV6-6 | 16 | TGTGCCAGCAGTTACTCGAAGACAGGGACGTCCTACGAGCAGTACTTC | CASSYSKTGTSYEQYF
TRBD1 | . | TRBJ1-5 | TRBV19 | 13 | TGTGCCAGTAGTCCACGACAGGGCCAGCCCCAGCATTTT | CASSPRQGQPQHF
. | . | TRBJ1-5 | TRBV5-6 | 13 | TGTGCCAGCAGCTCGGGTATCAATCAGCCCCAGCATTTT | CASSSGINQPQHF
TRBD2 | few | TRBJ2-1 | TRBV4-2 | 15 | TGTGCCAGCAGCCTGCAGCGGGAGGTTAGGAATGAGCAGTTCTTC | CASSLQREVRNEQFF
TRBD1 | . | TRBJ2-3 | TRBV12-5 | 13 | TGTGCTAGTGGCCAAGGGGGCCCAGATACGCAGTATTTT | CASGQGGPDTQYF
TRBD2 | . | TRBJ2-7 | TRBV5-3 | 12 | TGTGATGTCGGGGGGATCACCTACGAGCAGTACTTC | CDVGGITYEQYF
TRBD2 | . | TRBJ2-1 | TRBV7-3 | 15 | TGTGCCAGCAGCTTCCAGCGGGAGCCCTACAATGAGCAGTTCTTC | CASSFQREPYNEQFF
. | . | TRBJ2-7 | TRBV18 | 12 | TGTGCCAGCTCACCGCAGGGGCGCGAGCAGTACTTC | CASSPQGREQYF
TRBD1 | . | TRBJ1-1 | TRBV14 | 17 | TGTGCCAGCAGCCACCTGACGGACAGGGGGCTGAACACTGAAGCTTTCTTT | CASSHLTDRGLNTEAFF
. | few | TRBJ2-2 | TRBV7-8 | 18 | TGTGCCAGCAGCCGTCAGCGACAGCGATTAACGAACACCGGGGAGCTGTTTTTT | CASSRQRQRLTNTGELFF
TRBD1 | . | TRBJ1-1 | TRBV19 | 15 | TGTGCCAGTATCGAAACCGGGACAGGGAACACTGAAGCTTTCTTT | CASIETGTGNTEAFF